These 29 T cell receptor beta chains were all obtained from the same sample, sequenced in a study of blood T cell repertoires in COVID-19. The method was immunoSEQ multiplex PCR; TCRdb's version includes in-frame clones alone and lacks a portion of them. The table lists about 480,000 clones, approximately 91% of them singletons. The material sequenced was PBMCs or T cells enriched from blood (not recorded which). Receptors were obtained from a woman between 55 and 75 years old who had recovered from COVID-19.

The CDR3 reads CAKNRGSREAFF. The CDR3 region has the DNA TGTGCCAAAAACAGGGGGAGTAGAGAAGCTTTCTTT. The chain uses TRBV13 and TRBJ1-1; 8 bases match TRBD1. The CDR3 contains 12 residues. Germline lookup yields CDR1 PRHDT and CDR2 FYEKMQ (reference sequence). V was pared by 10 bases and J by 8 bases, with 9 bases of the junction left unmatched.

This chain uses TRBV7-8 with TRBJ1-4; TRBD1 matches at 8 bases. The germline V gene has CDR1 SGHVS and CDR2 FQNEAQ. CDR3 size: 15 residues. Losses at the gene ends were 5 bases for V and 7 bases for J; bases not matched to a gene: 9. The CDR3 is CASSTGQGLIEKLFF. As DNA, the CDR3 is TGTGCCAGCAGCACCGGACAGGGCCTCATTGAAAAACTGTTTTTT.

The chain couples TRBV25-1 to TRBJ1-1, with TRBD1 matching over 7 bases. J gave up 5 bases and V 1 base, and 13 bases lay outside the gene matches. Germline CDR1 is MGHDK and CDR2 is SYGVNS. The CDR3 extends over 17 amino acids. Written as DNA, the CDR3 is TGTGCCAGCAGTGAATTAGGGTCAGGGGGATCAGGTACTGAAGCTTTCTTT. Its translation: CASSELGSGGSGTEAFF.

The chain joins TRBV9 to TRBJ1-2, with TRBD1 as a possible D gene (6 bases). V gave up 4 bases and J gave up 3 bases, with 16 bases separating them. This CDR3 contains 15 residues. Looked up from germline, CDR1 is SGDLS and CDR2 is YYNGEE. The DNA for the CDR3 is TGTGCCAGCAGCCCTCAACAGGGTAACGACTATGGCTACACCTTC. This translates into CASSPQQGNDYGYTF.

The chain couples TRBV19 to TRBJ1-2; 7 bases are shared with TRBD1. V was clipped by 7 bases and J by 2 bases; unmatched bases: 16. Per the germline V gene, CDR1 is LNHDA and CDR2 is SQIVND (reference sequence). The CDR3 spans 17 residues. The DNA of the CDR3 is TGTGCCAGTACACCGGGACAGTTAATCAGTGGAAACTATGGCTACACCTTC. It translates to CASTPGQLISGNYGYTF.

The V and J genes are TRBV3-1 (or the pseudogene TRBV3-2) and TRBJ2-3; D ambiguous. Between the trimmed V and J ends, which lost 1 base and 3 bases, there was a span of 5 bases. The CDR3 loop spans 13 amino acids. Germline CDR1 reads LGHDT; CDR2 reads YNNKEL (reference sequence). The CDR3 sequence: CASSQVRTDTQYF. In DNA, the CDR3 is TGTGCCAGCAGCCAAGTCAGAACAGATACGCAGTATTTT.

V gene TRBV6-5 combines with J gene TRBJ1-1; maybe TRBD1 (5 bases). The germline V gene has CDR1 MNHEY and CDR2 SVGAGI. V shed 7 bases and J shed 4 bases, with 13 bases lying between them. The CDR3 extends over 13 amino acids. The CDR3 nucleotides are TGTGCCAGCACCCCGCCGGGGGGCACTGAAGCTTTCTTT. Its translation is CASTPPGGTEAFF.

This chain joins TRBV5-1 and TRBJ2-2, with D perhaps matching TRBD1 (5 bases). V lost 2 bases to trimming and J lost 3 bases, with 14 bases between them. The V gene's germline CDR1 is SGHRS and CDR2 YFSETQ. The CDR3 contains 16 residues. DNA of the CDR3: TGCGCCAGCAGCTTTATCCCGACAGAGCACACCGGGGAGCTGTTTTTT. Its translation: CASSFIPTEHTGELFF.

This chain joins TRBV10-1 and TRBJ2-2; possibly TRBD2 for D (6 bases). V was trimmed by 2 bases and J by 3 bases, leaving 10 bases between them. The CDR3 is made up of 15 amino acids. Germline loops: CDR1 WNHNN, CDR2 SYGVQD (reference sequence). The CDR3 is CASSERLADTGELFF. In nucleotides, the CDR3 is TGCGCCAGCAGTGAGCGATTAGCGGACACCGGGGAGCTGTTTTTT.

The chain carries TRBV19 and TRBJ1-5; D perhaps matches TRBD1 (6 bases). CDR1 is LNHDA, CDR2 SQIVND, per germline (reference sequence). This CDR3 is 18 amino acids long. Between the trimmed V and J ends, which lost 1 base and 4 bases, there was a span of 20 bases. The CDR3 spells CASSIVSRGGVRNQPQHF. For the CDR3, the DNA is TGTGCCAGTAGTATAGTGAGCAGGGGTGGTGTTCGGAATCAGCCCCAGCATTTT.

The CDR3 spells CATSDAGGGYTF. In DNA form, the CDR3 reads TGTGCCACCAGTGATGCAGGGGGTGGCTACACCTTC. This chain links TRBV24-1 with TRBJ1-2; 7 bases line up with TRBD1. Trimming took 3 bases from V and 7 from J; bases not matched to a gene: 1. Germline CDR1 reads KGHDR; CDR2 reads SFDVKD. There are 12 residues in the CDR3.

The chain couples TRBV13 to TRBJ1-6; 10 nucleotides align to TRBD1. Germline CDR1 reads PRHDT; CDR2 reads FYEKMQ (reference sequence). The V and J ends lost 2 bases and 7 bases, in that order; junction bases with no gene match: 8. This CDR3 region has 17 residues. In DNA, the CDR3 is TGTGCCAGCAGCTTATTTTCATCGGGACAGGGGAATTCACCCCTCCACTTT. Encoded protein: CASSLFSSGQGNSPLHF. Complete variable domain (other parts from reference TRBV13 and TRBJ1-6): AAGVIQSPRHLIKEKRETATLKCYPIPRHDTVYWYQQGPGQDPQFLISFYEKMQSDKGSIPDRFSAQQFSDYHSELNMSSLELGDSALYFCASSLFSSGQGNSPLHFGNGTRLTVT.

This chain links TRBV19 with TRBJ1-2, with 7 bases identical to TRBD1. The germline V gene has CDR1 LNHDA and CDR2 SQIVND (reference sequence). V shed 7 bases, J shed 7 bases, and the junction held 3 bases outside the gene matches. This CDR3 has 11 amino acids. CDR3 nucleotides: TGTGCCAGTAATAACAGGGGTGGCTACACCTTC. Translation: CASNNRGGYTF.

This clone was seen more than once but under ten times. This sample also contains other DNA sequences that code for the same CDR3. As DNA, the CDR3 is TGTGCCAGCAGTTTGACAGGGAGCTCTGGAAACACCATATATTTT. It codes for CASSLTGSSGNTIYF. The J gene is TRBJ1-3, the V gene TRBV6-6, with 7 positions matching TRBD1. From germline, CDR1 is MNHNY and CDR2 SVGAGI (reference sequence). Losses at the gene ends were 4 bases for V and 0 bases for J; bases not matched to a gene: 3. CDR3 length equals 15 residues.

The CDR3 DNA reads as TGCGCCAGCAGCCAACCCAGGGAGGTTGGCTACACCTTC. It translates to CASSQPREVGYTF. The chain joins TRBV4-1 to TRBJ1-2, with TRBD1 as a possible D gene (5 bases). V was shortened by 2 bases and J by 7 bases, with 11 bases between the two germline ends. The CDR3 is made up of 13 amino acids. CDR1 MGHRA and CDR2 YSYEKL come from the germline V gene.

This sequence joins TRBV19 and TRBJ1-3, with 9 bases matching TRBD1. The V segment lost 7 bases and the J segment 0 bases; nucleotides outside the gene matches: 7. The length of the CDR3 is 16 residues. Germline assignment: CDR1 LNHDA and CDR2 SQIVND (reference sequence). CDR3 sequence (DNA): TGTGCCAGTAACCCTGGACAGGGGAGCTCTGGAAACACCATATATTTT. This translates into CASNPGQGSSGNTIYF.

J is TRBJ1-6 and V is TRBV4-1; 7 nucleotides match TRBD1. J was trimmed by 10 bases and V by 0 bases; bases with no gene match: 6. This CDR3 is built from 15 residues. The V gene's germline CDR1 is MGHRA and CDR2 YSYEKL. The CDR3 DNA reads TGCGCCAGCAGCCAAGAGACAGGGTTTAGCTCACCCCTCCACTTT. It translates to CASSQETGFSSPLHF.

The chain joins TRBV24-1 to TRBJ2-7; the D gene is possibly TRBD2 (6 bases). Germline V lookup: CDR1 KGHDR, CDR2 SFDVKD. Trimming removed 5 bases at V and 7 bases at J, with 14 bases between. The CDR3 totals 13 residues. CDR3 bases: TGTGCCACCAGTGGTGTCTGGGACTGGGAGCAGTACGTC. Translation: CATSGVWDWEQYV.

The rearrangement links TRBV12-3 or TRBV12-4 to TRBJ2-7; D is ambiguous. V was cut by 6 bases and J by 1 base, with 10 bases left in between. CDR3 length: 13 amino acids. CDR3 sequence: CASSPNHSYEQYV. CDR3 nucleotides: TGTGCCAGCAGCCCCAATCATTCCTACGAGCAGTACGTC.

The chain recombines TRBV30 with TRBJ1-3, with 7 bases matching TRBD1. The CDR3 is 14 amino acids. Germline CDR1 is GTSNPN and CDR2 is SVGIG (reference sequence). The ends lost 3 bases at V and 2 bases at J; junction bases unmatched: 4. The CDR3 DNA reads TGTGCCTGGAGCTTGAGGGGGCCTGGAAACACCATATATTTT. This sequence encodes CAWSLRGPGNTIYF.

The V call is TRBV5-4, the J call TRBJ1-4, with 10 bases that match TRBD1. CDR3 size: 14 residues. The germline V gene encodes CDR1 SGHNT and CDR2 YYREEE (reference sequence). Losses at the gene ends were 3 bases for V and 7 bases for J; bases not matched to a gene: 3. CDR3 DNA sequence: TGTGCCAGCAGCTCCGGGACAGGGGCTGAAAAACTGTTTTTT. Translation: CASSSGTGAEKLFF.

In the case of this clone: This specimen includes other DNA sequences encoding the same CDR3. The chain links TRBV2 to TRBJ1-2, with 8 positions matching TRBD1. CDR3 length: 14 residues. The germline CDR1 and CDR2 sequences are SNHLY and FYNNEI. J gave up 1 base and V 6 bases, and 4 bases lay outside the gene matches. The CDR3 loop is CASRTGVFNYGYTF. In nucleotides, the CDR3 is TGTGCCAGCAGGACAGGGGTCTTTAACTATGGCTACACCTTC. The entire variable domain, with the rest obtained from reference TRBV2 and TRBJ1-2, is as follows: EPEVTQTPSHQVTQMGQEVILRCVPISNHLYFYWYRQILGQKVEFLVSFYNNEISEKSEIFDDQFSVERPDGSNFTLKIRSTKLEDSAMYFCASRTGVFNYGYTFGSGTRLTVV.

There are a few counts of this clone. This same CDR3 is encoded by further DNA sequences in the sample. The chain carries TRBV3-1 (or the pseudogene TRBV3-2) and TRBJ2-7; the D is unclear. Germline V gene lookup returns CDR1 LGHDT and CDR2 YNNKEL (reference sequence). The CDR3 runs 11 residues. The V and J ends lost 3 bases and 4 bases respectively, with 4 bases between them. Here the CDR3 reads CASSQSYEQYF. The CDR3 bases are TGTGCCAGCAGCCAGTCTTACGAGCAGTACTTC.

The chain couples TRBV7-2 to TRBJ1-6; 8 bases map to TRBD1. The CDR3 loop spans 15 amino acids. Per germline, CDR1 SGHTA and CDR2 FQGNSA. V was pared by 5 bases and J by 7 bases, with 7 bases of the junction left unmatched. CDR3 nucleotide sequence: TGTGCCAGCAGCGAACAGGACAGGGTCAATTCACCCCTCCACTTT. Its translation: CASSEQDRVNSPLHF.

The V gene is TRBV27, the J gene TRBJ2-5; 7 bases map to TRBD2. The length of the CDR3 is 12 residues. V shed 5 bases, J shed 5 bases, and the junction held 2 bases outside the gene matches. From germline, CDR1 is MNHEY and CDR2 SMNVEV (reference sequence). This CDR3 reads CASSPRGETQYF. The DNA for the CDR3 is TGTGCCAGCAGTCCGCGGGGGGAGACCCAGTACTTC.

The chain recombines TRBV5-1 with TRBJ1-1; D remains ambiguous. Germline V CDR1 and CDR2: SGHRS, YFSETQ. The V gene lost 7 bases and the J gene lost 1 base, with 8 bases spanning the gap. There are 12 residues in the CDR3. The CDR3 coding sequence is TGCGCCAGCTGTAACTCGAACACTGAAGCTTTCTTT. As protein: CASCNSNTEAFF.

The chain is built from TRBV5-1 and TRBJ1-4; 7 positions agree with TRBD1. Trimming at V came to 0 bases and at J to 3 bases, leaving 2 bases not matched to a gene. The CDR3 length is 15 residues. Per germline, CDR1 SGHRS and CDR2 YFSETQ. The CDR3 DNA is TGCGCCAGCAGCTTGGAGCAGGGGGCTAATGAAAAACTGTTTTTT. This codes for CASSLEQGANEKLFF.

The chain joins TRBV13 to TRBJ2-6; possible D gene TRBD2, 6 bases. V dropped 1 base and J dropped 0 bases, with 22 bases sitting between them. Germline CDR1 reads PRHDT; CDR2 reads FYEKMQ (reference sequence). This CDR3 has 21 amino acids. The CDR3 loop is CASSLEDLGGHVSSGANVLTF. The CDR3 nucleotides are TGTGCCAGCAGCTTAGAAGATCTGGGGGGTCACGTGAGCTCTGGGGCCAACGTCCTGACTTTC.

This clone was seen a few times. J is TRBJ1-2 and V is TRBV10-2; TRBD1 might be the D (6 bases). Germline CDR1 reads WSHSY; CDR2 reads SAAADI. With 5 bases removed from V and 4 bases from J, the gap between germline ends came to 11 bases. The CDR3 consists of 13 residues. The CDR3 is CASSFGTPYGYTF. CDR3 bases: TGCGCCAGCAGTTTCGGGACACCCTATGGCTACACCTTC.